These 26 T cell receptor beta chains originate from one sample sequenced in a study of radiation and T cells in renal cell carcinoma. Described treatment: treatment-naive control, cytoreductive nephrectomy. Only in-frame clones appear in the TCRdb table, and some are missing; sequencing was by immunoSEQ multiplex PCR. The sample includes 13,000 or so clones, roughly three fifths of them seen just once. The sample consisted of tumor tissue, taken from a patient whose treatment was nephrectomy without radiotherapy. The receptors were gathered from a man aged 50 or older with renal cell carcinoma.

The chain is built from TRBV14 and TRBJ2-3, with D unresolved. The CDR3 length is 12 residues. Trimming left V 8 bases short and J 1 base short, with 7 bases between. In germline, CDR1 is SGHDN, CDR2 FVKESK. The CDR3 region has the DNA TGTGCCAGCGACCCGGGCACAGATACGCAGTATTTT. Translated, it gives CASDPGTDTQYF.

In its sample, this clone is medium-sized. The V and J genes are TRBV7-6 and TRBJ1-5, with D perhaps TRBD1 (6 bases). The V and J ends lost 0 bases and 1 base respectively, with 10 bases between them. Germline values: CDR1 SGHVS, CDR2 FNYEAQ. This CDR3 spans 16 amino acids. Here the CDR3 DNA reads TGTGCCAGCAGCTTAGCACAGGGAGGAAGCAATCAGCCCCAGCATTTT. Protein product: CASSLAQGGSNQPQHF.

V is TRBV7-6 and J is TRBJ2-3; D is ambiguous. Germline values: CDR1 SGHVS, CDR2 FNYEAQ. V shed 1 base and J shed 0 bases, with 8 bases lying between them. The length of the CDR3 is 15 residues. This CDR3 is CASSLVWGSTDTQYF. The CDR3 DNA is TGTGCCAGCAGCTTAGTTTGGGGAAGCACAGATACGCAGTATTTT.

The V call is TRBV27, the J call TRBJ2-7, with TRBD1 as a possible D gene (6 bases). The CDR3 length is 13 residues. V lost 1 base, J lost 3 bases, and 7 bases lay in between. In germline, CDR1 is MNHEY, CDR2 SMNVEV (reference sequence). The CDR3 bases are TGTGCCAGCAGTTTATTCAGGGGCTACGAGCAGTACTTC. It encodes CASSLFRGYEQYF.

The rearrangement links TRBV30 to TRBJ2-7, with 8 bases fitting TRBD2. Germline V gene data show CDR1 as GTSNPN and CDR2 as SVGIG (reference sequence). Germline trimming cut 0 bases from V and 4 bases from J; bases unmatched to any gene: 5. The CDR3 covers 14 residues. The chain's CDR3 is CAWSVLADRYEQYF. The CDR3 region has the DNA TGTGCCTGGAGTGTACTAGCGGACCGTTACGAGCAGTACTTC. Drawing the rest from reference TRBV30 and TRBJ2-7, the complete variable domain is SQTIHQWPATLVQPVGSPLSLECTVEGTSNPNLYWYRQAAGRGLQLLFYSVGIGQISSEVPQNLSASRPQDRQFILSSKKLLLSDSGFYLCAWSVLADRYEQYFGPGTRLTVT.

The rearrangement links TRBV5-1 to TRBJ2-1; 12 bases are a match to TRBD1. The trim removed 4 bases at V and 10 bases at J, leaving 3 bases unmatched. The CDR3 is made up of 13 amino acids. The germline gives CDR1 SGHRS, CDR2 YFSETQ. The CDR3 DNA follows: TGCGCCAGCAGCCTCGGGACAGGGGGCGAGCAGTTCTTC. Translation gives CASSLGTGGEQFF.

The J gene is TRBJ2-1, the V gene TRBV19; 9 bases align to TRBD2. The CDR3 covers 13 residues. Germline CDR1 and CDR2: LNHDA and SQIVND (reference sequence). The junction had 1 base not matched to a gene; V was cut back by 6 bases and J by 4 bases. DNA of the CDR3: TGTGCCAGTAGAAGCGGGGGGTACAATGAGCAGTTCTTC. This translates into CASRSGGYNEQFF.

This sequence joins TRBV2 and TRBJ1-2; no clear D gene. In germline, CDR1 is SNHLY, CDR2 FYNNEI. The V gene lost 5 bases and the J gene lost 8 bases, with 15 bases spanning the gap. The CDR3 runs 13 residues. This chain's CDR3 is CASSKGQNTGYTF. The DNA for the CDR3 is TGTGCCAGCAGTAAGGGCCAGAACACGGGCTACACCTTC.

The V gene is TRBV6-5, the J gene TRBJ1-5; 7 nucleotides align to TRBD1. This CDR3 has 13 residues. V lost 6 bases to trimming and J lost 5 bases; unmatched junction nucleotides: 4. Germline assignment: CDR1 MNHEY and CDR2 SVGAGI. As DNA, the CDR3 is TGTGCCAGCAGACAGGGGTTGGATCAGCCCCAGCATTTT. This codes for CASRQGLDQPQHF.

The V gene is TRBV5-6, the J gene TRBJ2-7; the match to TRBD1 covers 7 bases. The CDR3 sequence is 16 residues long. Germline CDR1 is SGHDT and CDR2 is YYEEEE. V trimming: 0 bases; J trimming: 0 bases; junction bases outside the gene matches: 6. The CDR3 region has the DNA TGTGCCAGCAGCTTGGGGGCAGGGGGTACCTCCTACGAGCAGTACTTC. Translation gives CASSLGAGGTSYEQYF.

The J gene is TRBJ1-3, the V gene TRBV4-2; TRBD1 might be the D (6 bases). Between the trimmed V and J ends, which lost 3 bases and 8 bases, there was a span of 11 bases. There are 13 residues in the CDR3. Per the germline V gene, CDR1 is LGHNA and CDR2 is YNFKEQ. The CDR3 bases are TGTGCCAGCAGCCAGCAACAGGGAGACACCATATATTTT. The encoded protein is CASSQQQGDTIYF.

This clone was observed a handful of times. This sequence joins TRBV18 and TRBJ1-1, with D uncertain. The germline V and J ends were trimmed by 4 bases and 1 base, with 16 bases remaining between them. The CDR3 spans 16 residues. Germline values: CDR1 KGHSH, CDR2 LQKENI. CDR3 amino acids: CASSLSVPDANTEAFF. CDR3 nucleotides: TGTGCCAGCTCACTCTCCGTACCGGATGCGAACACTGAAGCTTTCTTT.

This clone was seen more than once but under ten times. The genes are TRBV5-1 and TRBJ2-3; 9 positions agree with TRBD2. Germline-derived CDR1 and CDR2 are SGHRS and YFSETQ. The J segment lost 1 base and the V segment lost 4 bases, leaving 16 bases of the junction unmatched. The CDR3 is 19 residues long. Here the CDR3 DNA reads TGCGCCAGCAGCCCGGGGACTAGCACGAGTCTGAGCGGCACAGATACGCAGTATTTT. Translating gives CASSPGTSTSLSGTDTQYF.

This clone is labeled medium-sized (0.01 to 0.1%). The genes are TRBV29-1 and TRBJ1-1, with D perhaps matching TRBD1 (6 bases). Germline lookup yields CDR1 SQVTM and CDR2 ANQGSEA. CDR3 length: 13 amino acids. Between the trimmed V and J ends, which lost 5 bases and 4 bases, there was a span of 14 bases. The CDR3 DNA follows: TGCAGCGTTAACAGGGCTGAGGGCACTGAAGCTTTCTTT. Translating gives CSVNRAEGTEAFF.

V and J are TRBV2 and TRBJ2-7; TRBD1 agrees at 9 bases. The J segment lost 1 base and the V segment lost 1 base, leaving 5 bases of the junction unmatched. The germline gives CDR1 SNHLY, CDR2 FYNNEI. The CDR3 spans 16 residues. The CDR3 region is CASSEGGDRVSYEQYF. The CDR3 DNA sequence: TGTGCCAGCAGTGAAGGTGGGGACAGGGTTTCCTACGAGCAGTACTTC.

The chain carries TRBV18 and TRBJ1-4, with TRBD1 identical over 11 bases. CDR3 length: 14 residues. V lost 3 bases and J lost 7; bases outside the gene matches: 1. Germline V lookup: CDR1 KGHSH, CDR2 LQKENI. CDR3 nucleotides: TGTGCCAGCTCACCGGGACAGGGGGGTGAAAAACTGTTTTTT. This codes for CASSPGQGGEKLFF.

V and J are TRBV5-1 and TRBJ1-2; a weak D match, TRBD1 (5 bases). Germline CDR1 reads SGHRS; CDR2 reads YFSETQ. V gave up 4 bases and J gave up 3 bases, with 19 bases separating them. The CDR3 is made up of 16 amino acids. The CDR3 DNA is TGCGCCAGCAGCCCCACCCCCGGGGGACTTGACTATGGCTACACCTTC. It yields the protein CASSPTPGGLDYGYTF.

Only a few counts were recorded for this clone. This chain uses TRBV19 with TRBJ1-1; the D gene is possibly TRBD1 (6 bases). Trimming cost V 5 bases and J 8 bases, with 12 bases left between them. This CDR3 has 12 amino acids. CDR1 and CDR2 from the germline V gene are LNHDA and SQIVND (reference sequence). CDR3 protein: CASSPGGAEAFF. CDR3 in DNA: TGTGCCAGTAGTCCTGGGGGGGCGGAAGCTTTCTTT.

The gene calls are TRBV6-4 and TRBJ2-1; D unclear. Germline values: CDR1 MRHNA, CDR2 SNTAGT. CDR3 length: 13 amino acids. Deletions cut 3 bases from V and 5 bases from J, with 8 bases between. This CDR3 is CASSEAVNNEQFF. CDR3 nucleotide sequence: TGTGCCAGCAGTGAGGCAGTGAACAATGAGCAGTTCTTC.

This chain links TRBV4-1 with TRBJ1-1; D is undetermined. Germline lookup yields CDR1 MGHRA and CDR2 YSYEKL. V lost 1 base to trimming and J lost 5 bases, with 11 bases between them. The CDR3 totals 14 residues. CDR3 region: CASSQGDLGTEAFF. Written as DNA, the CDR3 is TGCGCCAGCAGCCAAGGAGACCTGGGGACTGAAGCTTTCTTT.

This clone showed up just once. The chain has TRBV19 and TRBJ2-7, with 7 nucleotides matching TRBD2. Trimming cost V 3 bases and J 4 bases; bases outside gene matches: 9. Germline V gene sequence: CDR1 LNHDA, CDR2 SQIVND (reference sequence). The CDR3 consists of 15 residues. In DNA, the CDR3 is TGTGCCAGTAGTATTAGTACAGCGGGATCTTACGAGCAGTACTTC. Translating it yields CASSISTAGSYEQYF.

V is TRBV29-1 and J is TRBJ1-2; TRBD1 agrees at 10 bases. Germline CDR1 is SQVTM and CDR2 is ANQGSEA. The V and J ends lost 3 bases and 3 bases, in that order; junction bases with no gene match: 7. The CDR3 is made up of 15 amino acids. Here the CDR3 DNA reads TGCAGCGTTGATTCCGGGGACAGGGGCGACTATGGCTACACCTTC. Translation: CSVDSGDRGDYGYTF.

This clone is termed medium-sized. The chain is built from TRBV19 and TRBJ1-3; D unclear. CDR3 length: 15 residues. V lost 0 bases, J lost 3 bases, and 9 bases lay in between. Germline V CDR1 and CDR2: LNHDA, SQIVND (reference sequence). CDR3 sequence (DNA): TGTGCCAGTAGTATAGATCGTACGCTTGGAAACACCATATATTTT. It translates to CASSIDRTLGNTIYF.

A remark on this clone: This sample also contains other DNA sequences that code for the same CDR3. The chain has TRBV6-5 and TRBJ2-7, with D tentatively TRBD1 (6 bases). Trimming stripped 2 bases from V and 6 bases from J, with 14 bases between. Germline CDR1 is MNHEY and CDR2 is SVGAGI. This CDR3 has 14 amino acids. CDR3 residues: CASSYTYQGLEQYF. The CDR3 DNA reads TGTGCCAGCAGTTACACCTATCAGGGGCTCGAGCAGTACTTC.

The genes are TRBV2 and TRBJ2-1; 8 bases agree with TRBD2. Germline V gene data show CDR1 as SNHLY and CDR2 as FYNNEI. The CDR3 is 16 amino acids. The V and J ends lost 2 bases and 2 bases, in that order; junction bases with no gene match: 5. Here the CDR3 DNA reads TGTGCCAGCAGTGAAAGGACGGGGGGGGCCTACAATGAGCAGTTCTTC. It encodes CASSERTGGAYNEQFF.

V and J are TRBV20-1 and TRBJ1-4; D is ambiguous. With 7 bases removed from V and 7 bases from J, the gap between germline ends came to 10 bases. CDR1 DFQATT and CDR2 SNEGSKA come from the germline V gene (reference sequence). The CDR3 has 11 amino acids. In DNA, the CDR3 is TGCAGTGTGCCAGCTCCTGAAAAACTGTTTTTT. Protein: CSVPAPEKLFF.